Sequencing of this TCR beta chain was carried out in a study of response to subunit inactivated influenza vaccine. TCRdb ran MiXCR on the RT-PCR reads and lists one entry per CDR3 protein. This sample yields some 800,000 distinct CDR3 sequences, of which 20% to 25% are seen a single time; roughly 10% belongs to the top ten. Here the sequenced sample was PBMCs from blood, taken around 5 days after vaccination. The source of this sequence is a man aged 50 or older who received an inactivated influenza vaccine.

This CDR3 reads CASRPRAGATYEQYF. In DNA form, the CDR3 reads TGCGCCAGCCGTCCGAGGGCAGGGGCTACCTACGAGCAGTACTTC. The V and J genes are TRBV5-1 and TRBJ2-7, with D possibly TRBD1 on 6 matching bases. Germline V gene lookup returns CDR1 SGHRS and CDR2 YFSETQ. This CDR3 is built from 15 residues. The germline V and J ends were trimmed by 7 bases and 2 bases, with 19 bases remaining between them. The entire variable domain, with the rest obtained from reference TRBV5-1 and TRBJ2-7, is as follows: KAGVTQTPRYLIKTRGQQVTLSCSPISGHRSVSWYQQTPGQGLQFLFEYFSETQRNKGNFPGRFSGRQFSNSRSEMNVSTLELGDSALYLCASRPRAGATYEQYFGPGTRLTVT.